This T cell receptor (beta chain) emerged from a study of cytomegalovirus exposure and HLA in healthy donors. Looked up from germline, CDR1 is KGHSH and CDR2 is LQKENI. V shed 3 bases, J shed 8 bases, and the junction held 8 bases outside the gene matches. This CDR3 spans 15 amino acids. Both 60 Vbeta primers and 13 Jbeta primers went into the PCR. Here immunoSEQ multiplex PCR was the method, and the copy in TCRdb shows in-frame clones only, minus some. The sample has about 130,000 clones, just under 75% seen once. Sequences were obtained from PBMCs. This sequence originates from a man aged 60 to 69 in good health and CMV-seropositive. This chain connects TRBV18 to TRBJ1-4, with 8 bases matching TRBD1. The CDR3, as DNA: TGTGCCAGCTCACCGCGGACAGGGTGGGAGGAAAAACTGTTTTTT. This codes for CASSPRTGWEEKLFF.